The 23 T cell receptor beta chains in this list originate from one sample, sequenced in a study of blood T cell repertoires in COVID-19. Repertoires were generated with immunoSEQ multiplex PCR, while TCRdb's copy carries only in-frame clones and drops some. Of tens of thousands of clones listed, 85% to 90% are singletons. The sample taken for sequencing was peripheral blood. These TCRs come from a woman of 80 years or more with acute or convalescent COVID-19.

This chain joins TRBV7-2 and TRBJ2-7; D not resolved. Germline CDR1 and CDR2: SGHTA and FQGNSA. V was shortened by 5 bases and J by 0 bases, with 8 bases between the two germline ends. The CDR3 is made up of 13 amino acids. CDR3 in amino acids: CASSLTSSYEQYF. In nucleotides, the CDR3 is TGTGCCAGCAGCCTAACGTCCTCCTACGAGCAGTACTTC.

The gene calls are TRBV5-1 and TRBJ1-1; the D gene is possibly TRBD1 (5 bases). This CDR3 has 16 amino acids. V lost 1 base and J 1 base, leaving 14 bases between the germline ends. CDR1 is SGHRS and CDR2 is YFSETQ in the germline V gene. The CDR3 nucleotides read TGCGCCAGCAGCTTGCAGGGATTGGGTCCGAACACTGAAGCTTTCTTT. This gives the protein CASSLQGLGPNTEAFF.

The chain joins TRBV9 to TRBJ2-3, with D tentatively TRBD2 (5 bases). The V gene's germline CDR1 is SGDLS and CDR2 YYNGEE. The CDR3 has 15 residues. V was shortened by 0 bases and J by 1 base, with 9 bases between the two germline ends. The DNA of the CDR3 is TGTGCCAGCAGCGTAGGAATCGGGGGCACAGATACGCAGTATTTT. The encoded protein is CASSVGIGGTDTQYF.

The chain combines TRBV7-6 with TRBJ1-6, with D maybe TRBD1 (5 bases). This CDR3 comprises 16 residues. Germline V gene data show CDR1 as SGHVS and CDR2 as FNYEAQ. V lost 5 bases and J 6 bases, leaving 17 bases between the germline ends. The CDR3 loop reads CASSKDGGRGNSPLHF. The CDR3 DNA is TGTGCCAGCAGCAAGGACGGAGGGAGGGGTAATTCACCCCTCCACTTT.

V gene TRBV18 combines with J gene TRBJ2-1; D gene ambiguous. The CDR3 length is 14 residues. CDR1 KGHSH and CDR2 LQKENI come from the germline V gene. The V and J ends lost 3 bases and 5 bases respectively, with 11 bases between them. CDR3 residues: CASSPLTRNNEQFF. For the CDR3, the DNA is TGTGCCAGCTCACCGCTTACCAGAAACAATGAGCAGTTCTTC. The variable domain in full, with the rest retrieved from reference TRBV18 and TRBJ2-1, is NAGVMQNPRHLVRRRGQEARLRCSPMKGHSHVYWYRQLPEEGLKFMVYLQKENIIDESGMPKERFSAEFPKEGPSILRIQQVVRGDSAAYFCASSPLTRNNEQFFGPGTRLTVL.

This chain connects TRBV7-2 to TRBJ1-1; tentative D call: TRBD1 (6 bases). Germline CDR1 and CDR2: SGHTA and FQGNSA. This CDR3 region has 16 residues. Trimming cost V 5 bases and J 6 bases, with 22 bases left between them. The CDR3 loop reads CASSPWGRGSDSEAFF. DNA for the CDR3: TGTGCCAGCAGCCCCTGGGGGCGGGGGAGTGACTCTGAAGCTTTCTTT.

The gene calls are TRBV20-1 and TRBJ2-7; no clear D gene. Germline CDR1 reads DFQATT; CDR2 reads SNEGSKA (reference sequence). The CDR3 spans 11 residues. Trimming removed 4 bases at V and 4 bases at J, with 8 bases between. CDR3 in DNA: TGCAGTGCTACTCCCAGTTACGAGCAGTACTTC. It encodes CSATPSYEQYF.

This clone is termed medium-sized. The genes are TRBV4-1 and TRBJ1-2; tentative D call: TRBD1 (5 bases). Germline values: CDR1 MGHRA, CDR2 YSYEKL. CDR3 size: 14 residues. The V end was cut by 7 bases, the J end by 11 bases, with 23 bases between. Here the CDR3 reads CASNLRGDSRRYTF. CDR3 coding DNA: TGCGCCAGCAACCTCCGAGGGGACTCCCGAAGGTACACCTTC.

The chain couples TRBV6-2 or TRBV6-3 to TRBJ1-2, with D hard to call. V was trimmed by 0 bases and J by 2 bases, leaving 10 bases between them. Per germline, CDR1 MNHEY and CDR2 SVGEGT. This CDR3 has 15 amino acids. CDR3 in amino acids: CASSYSEAVNYGYTF. The CDR3 DNA follows: TGTGCCAGCAGTTACTCGGAGGCAGTCAACTATGGCTACACCTTC.

The chain has TRBV4-1 and TRBJ2-1, with D possibly TRBD1 on 5 matching bases. With 0 bases removed from V and 2 bases from J, the gap between germline ends came to 8 bases. Germline CDR1 and CDR2: MGHRA and YSYEKL. The CDR3 runs 15 residues. This CDR3 is CASSQDPRAYNEQFF. CDR3 nucleotide sequence: TGCGCCAGCAGCCAAGATCCCAGGGCCTACAATGAGCAGTTCTTC.

This clone appeared a few times. The gene calls are TRBV13 and TRBJ2-5; 9 bases agree with TRBD2. Looked up from germline, CDR1 is PRHDT and CDR2 is FYEKMQ (reference sequence). CDR3 size: 15 residues. The ends lost 4 bases at V and 3 bases at J; junction bases unmatched: 6. CDR3 amino acids: CASSSALAGEETQYF. In DNA form, the CDR3 reads TGTGCCAGCAGCTCCGCGTTAGCGGGGGAAGAGACCCAGTACTTC.

The rearrangement links TRBV7-2 to TRBJ2-7, with 7 bases identical to TRBD2. The ends lost 4 bases at V and 3 bases at J; junction bases unmatched: 9. There are 15 residues in the CDR3. Germline CDR1 SGHTA, CDR2 FQGNSA. CDR3 in DNA: TGTGCCAGCAGCTCCTGGACTAGTGAGGACTACGAGCAGTACTTC. Translating gives CASSSWTSEDYEQYF.

The chain is built from TRBV6-2 or TRBV6-3 and TRBJ2-5, with 8 nucleotides matching TRBD2. V shed 0 bases and J 2 bases; nucleotides not matched to a gene: 8. The CDR3 covers 17 residues. Germline V gene data show CDR1 as MNHEY and CDR2 as SVGEGT. CDR3 region: CASSYSRSGGPQETQYF. The CDR3, as DNA: TGTGCCAGCAGTTACTCGAGAAGCGGGGGTCCTCAAGAGACCCAGTACTTC.

The V and J genes are TRBV18 and TRBJ2-2; 10 nucleotides agree with TRBD1. With V trimmed by 6 bases and J by 5 bases, 6 bases remained unmatched. This CDR3 has 15 amino acids. Germline V gene sequence: CDR1 KGHSH, CDR2 LQKENI. The CDR3 nucleotides are TGTGCCAGCTCCCCGAGGACAGGGGGAACCGGGGAGCTGTTTTTT. Its translation is CASSPRTGGTGELFF. The variable domain in full, completed from reference TRBV18 and TRBJ2-2, reads NAGVMQNPRHLVRRRGQEARLRCSPMKGHSHVYWYRQLPEEGLKFMVYLQKENIIDESGMPKERFSAEFPKEGPSILRIQQVVRGDSAAYFCASSPRTGGTGELFFGEGSRLTVL.

The V call is TRBV7-2, the J call TRBJ2-2; 7 bases fit TRBD1. J gave up 7 bases and V 5 bases, and 10 bases lay outside the gene matches. This CDR3 is 15 amino acids long. Germline CDR1 and CDR2: SGHTA and FQGNSA. CDR3 sequence: CASSTYRGEGGELFF. CDR3 DNA: TGTGCCAGCAGCACCTACAGGGGAGAAGGCGGGGAGCTGTTTTTT. The full variable domain, in which reference TRBV7-2 and TRBJ2-2 provide the parts outside the CDR3, is GAGVSQSPSNKVTEKGKDVELRCDPISGHTALYWYRQSLGQGLEFLIYFQGNSAPDKSGLPSDRFSAERTGGSVSTLTIQRTQQEDSAVYLCASSTYRGEGGELFFGEGSRLTVL.

This sequence joins TRBV30 and TRBJ1-2; the D is unclear. This CDR3 has 16 amino acids. Germline V gene sequence: CDR1 GTSNPN, CDR2 SVGIG (reference sequence). Trimming left V 2 bases short and J 1 base short, with 17 bases between. The CDR3 region is CAWSTGRFPGNYGYTF. CDR3 sequence (DNA): TGTGCCTGGAGTACGGGAAGATTTCCTGGTAACTATGGCTACACCTTC.

The V and J genes are TRBV5-1 and TRBJ1-2, with TRBD1 matching 7 bases. CDR1 and CDR2 from the germline V gene are SGHRS and YFSETQ. This CDR3 is 13 amino acids long. The V and J ends lost 2 bases and 8 bases, in that order; junction bases with no gene match: 6. As DNA, the CDR3 is TGCGCCAGCAGCTTTACAGGGGTTCAGGGCTACACCTTC. Translated, it gives CASSFTGVQGYTF.

A remark on this clone: Its ends do not fully match the called genes, so a read error is possible. This sample also contains other DNA sequences that code for the same CDR3. The chain carries TRBV29-1 and TRBJ1-2; maybe TRBD1 (5 bases). CDR1 and CDR2 (germline): SQVTM, ANQGSEA. The length of the CDR3 is 13 residues. DNA of the CDR3: TGCCGCGTCCCGGACCGGGCGGGGGGTGGCTACACCTTC. It is translated as CRVPDRAGGGYTF. The variable domain in full, completed from reference TRBV29-1 and TRBJ1-2, reads SAVISQKPSRDICQRGTSLTIQCQVDSQVTMMFWYRQQPGQSLTLIATANQGSEATYESGFVIDKFPISRPNLTFSTLTVSNMSPEDSSIYLCRVPDRAGGGYTFGSGTRLTVV.

The V call is TRBV4-2, the J call TRBJ2-5; D uncertain. Trimming shortened V by 3 bases and J by 4 bases, and 3 bases separated the two germline ends. The CDR3 runs 11 residues. Germline V lookup: CDR1 LGHNA, CDR2 YNFKEQ. The CDR3 loop is CASSQRETQYF. The CDR3 coding sequence is TGTGCCAGCAGCCAGAGAGAGACCCAGTACTTC.

The V gene is TRBV2, the J gene TRBJ1-2; 10 nucleotides match TRBD1. With V trimmed by 5 bases and J by 8 bases, 8 bases remained unmatched. This CDR3 has 14 residues. Germline CDR1 is SNHLY and CDR2 is FYNNEI. CDR3 residues: CASSSGTGAGGYTF. CDR3 DNA sequence: TGTGCCAGCAGTTCCGGGACAGGGGCTGGCGGCTACACCTTC.

This sequence joins TRBV10-2 and TRBJ2-7, with 8 bases matching TRBD2. The CDR3 extends over 15 amino acids. Germline V CDR1 and CDR2: WSHSY, SAAADI. Losses at the gene ends were 0 bases for V and 4 bases for J; bases not matched to a gene: 5. The CDR3 loop reads CASSESSGTRYEQYF. CDR3 DNA: TGCGCCAGCAGTGAGTCGTCCGGGACTAGATACGAGCAGTACTTC.

This clone is medium-sized. The rearrangement joins TRBV11-3 to TRBJ1-1; D remains unclear. The V gene's germline CDR1 is SGHNT and CDR2 YENEEA. This CDR3 spans 15 amino acids. Trimming stripped 1 base from V and 0 bases from J, with 9 bases between. The CDR3: CASSLGGGLNTEAFF. The CDR3 DNA reads TGTGCCAGCAGCTTAGGCGGAGGACTGAACACTGAAGCTTTCTTT.

A single count supports this clone. The V and J genes are TRBV6-5 and TRBJ1-1, with D possibly TRBD1 on 5 matching bases. Germline V gene lookup returns CDR1 MNHEY and CDR2 SVGAGI. V lost 8 bases and J lost 4, with 14 bases in between. CDR3 length: 13 amino acids. The CDR3 nucleotides read TGTGCCAGCGCGGGGGGAACAGGCACTGAAGCTTTCTTT. Protein product: CASAGGTGTEAFF.